The table lists the clone carrying this T cell receptor beta chain with a count of one. Separate from the approximately 600-subject first cohort was the 120-subject validation cohort, to which the donors belonged. TCRdb's table, derived via immunoSEQ multiplex PCR, lists solely in-frame clones and lacks some. This sample has 150,000 to 200,000 clones; roughly 83% occur once, and the top ten carry over 1.1%. The V end lost 6 bases, the J end lost 3 bases, and 18 bases lay between the germline ends. The CDR3 loop spans 15 amino acids. The germline gives CDR1 KGHSH, CDR2 LQKENI. This sample was included in a study of cytomegalovirus exposure and HLA in healthy donors. Across the whole study: The roughly 670 first-cohort repertoires shared a platform with the 120 or so validation repertoires, as reported in a later analysis.

J is TRBJ2-7 and V is TRBV18; the D gene is possibly TRBD2 (6 bases). The sequence derives from a woman under 30 in good health and CMV-seronegative. The specimen was PBMCs. The CDR3 DNA follows: TGTGCCAGCTCTCGCGGGGACGGGGTTGGCTACGAGCAGTACTTC. Its translation is CASSRGDGVGYEQYF.